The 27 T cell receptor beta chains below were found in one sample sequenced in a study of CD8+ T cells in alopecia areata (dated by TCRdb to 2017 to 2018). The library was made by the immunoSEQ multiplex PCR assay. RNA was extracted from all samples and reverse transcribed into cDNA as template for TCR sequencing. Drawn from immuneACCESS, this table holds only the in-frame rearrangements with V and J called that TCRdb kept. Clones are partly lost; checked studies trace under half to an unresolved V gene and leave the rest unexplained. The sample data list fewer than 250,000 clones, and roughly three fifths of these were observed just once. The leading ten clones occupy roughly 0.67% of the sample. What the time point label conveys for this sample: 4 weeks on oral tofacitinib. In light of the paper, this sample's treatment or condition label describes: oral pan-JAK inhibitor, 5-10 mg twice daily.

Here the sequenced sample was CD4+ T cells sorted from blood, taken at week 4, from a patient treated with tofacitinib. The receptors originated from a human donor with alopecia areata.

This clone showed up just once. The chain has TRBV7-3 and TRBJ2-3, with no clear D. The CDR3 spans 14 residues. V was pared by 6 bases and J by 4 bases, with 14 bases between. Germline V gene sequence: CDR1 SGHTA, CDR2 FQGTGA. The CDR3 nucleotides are TGTGCCAGCAGTGGTGCTCTGGTACCAGATACGCAGTATTTT. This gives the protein CASSGALVPDTQYF.

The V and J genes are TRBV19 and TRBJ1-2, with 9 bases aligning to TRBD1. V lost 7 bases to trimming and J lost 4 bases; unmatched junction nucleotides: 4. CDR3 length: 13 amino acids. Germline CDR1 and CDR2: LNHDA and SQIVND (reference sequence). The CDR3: CASTGTGRYGYTF. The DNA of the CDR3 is TGTGCCAGTACAGGGACAGGGCGCTATGGCTACACCTTC.

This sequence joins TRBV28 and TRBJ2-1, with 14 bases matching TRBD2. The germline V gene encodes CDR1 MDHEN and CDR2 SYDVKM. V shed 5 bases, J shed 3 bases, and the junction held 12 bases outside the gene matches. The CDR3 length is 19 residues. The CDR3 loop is CASSRLPLGTSGGYNEQFF. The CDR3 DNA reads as TGTGCCAGCAGTCGGCTCCCTCTAGGGACTAGCGGGGGCTACAATGAGCAGTTCTTC.

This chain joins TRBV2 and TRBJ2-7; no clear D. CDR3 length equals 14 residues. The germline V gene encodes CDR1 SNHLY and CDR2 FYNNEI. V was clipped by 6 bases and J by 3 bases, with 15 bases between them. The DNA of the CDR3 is TGTGCCAGCAGACAACAAGTGGCTAGCTACGAGCAGTACTTC. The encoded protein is CASRQQVASYEQYF.

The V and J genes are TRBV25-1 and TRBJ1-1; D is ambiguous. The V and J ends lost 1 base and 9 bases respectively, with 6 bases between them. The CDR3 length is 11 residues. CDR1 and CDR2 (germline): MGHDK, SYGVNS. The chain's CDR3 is CASSELAKAFF. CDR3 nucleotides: TGTGCCAGCAGTGAATTGGCGAAAGCTTTCTTT.

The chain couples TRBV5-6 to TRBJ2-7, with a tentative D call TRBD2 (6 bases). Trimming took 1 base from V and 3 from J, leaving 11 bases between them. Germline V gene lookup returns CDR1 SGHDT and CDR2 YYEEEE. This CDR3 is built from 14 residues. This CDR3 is CASSLSTRRYEQYF. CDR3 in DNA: TGTGCCAGCAGCTTGTCGACTAGACGCTACGAGCAGTACTTC.

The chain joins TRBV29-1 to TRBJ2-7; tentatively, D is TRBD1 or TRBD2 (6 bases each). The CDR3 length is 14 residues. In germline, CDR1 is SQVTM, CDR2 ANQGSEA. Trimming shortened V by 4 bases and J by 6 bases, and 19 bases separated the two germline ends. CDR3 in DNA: TGCAGCGTTGTAGGGGGGCAGGGAACATCCGAGCAGTACTTC. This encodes CSVVGGQGTSEQYF.

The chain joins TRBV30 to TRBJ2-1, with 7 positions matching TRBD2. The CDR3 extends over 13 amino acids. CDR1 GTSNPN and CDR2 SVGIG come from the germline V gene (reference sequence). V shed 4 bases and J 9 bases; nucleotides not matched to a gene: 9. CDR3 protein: CAWKLGGPSEQFF. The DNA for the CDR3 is TGTGCCTGGAAGTTGGGAGGGCCGAGTGAGCAGTTCTTC. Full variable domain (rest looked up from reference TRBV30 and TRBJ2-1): SQTIHQWPATLVQPVGSPLSLECTVEGTSNPNLYWYRQAAGRGLQLLFYSVGIGQISSEVPQNLSASRPQDRQFILSSKKLLLSDSGFYLCAWKLGGPSEQFFGPGTRLTVL.

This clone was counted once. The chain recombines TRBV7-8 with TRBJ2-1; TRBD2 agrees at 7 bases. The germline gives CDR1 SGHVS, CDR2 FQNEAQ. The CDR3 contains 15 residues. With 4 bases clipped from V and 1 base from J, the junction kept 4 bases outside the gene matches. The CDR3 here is CASSSRGSSYNEQFF. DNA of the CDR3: TGTGCCAGCAGCTCTCGCGGGAGTTCCTACAATGAGCAGTTCTTC.

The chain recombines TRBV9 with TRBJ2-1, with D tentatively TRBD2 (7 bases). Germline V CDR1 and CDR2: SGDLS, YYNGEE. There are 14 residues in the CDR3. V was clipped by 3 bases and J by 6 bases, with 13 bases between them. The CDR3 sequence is CASSGGGRANEQFF. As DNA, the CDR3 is TGTGCCAGCAGCGGAGGGGGGAGGGCCAATGAGCAGTTCTTC.

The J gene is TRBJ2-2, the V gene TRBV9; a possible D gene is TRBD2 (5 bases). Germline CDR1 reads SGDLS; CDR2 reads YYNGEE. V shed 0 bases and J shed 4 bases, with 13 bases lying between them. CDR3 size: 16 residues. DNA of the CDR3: TGTGCCAGCAGCGTAGAGGGTGCTAGCTCCACCGGGGAGCTGTTTTTT. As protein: CASSVEGASSTGELFF.

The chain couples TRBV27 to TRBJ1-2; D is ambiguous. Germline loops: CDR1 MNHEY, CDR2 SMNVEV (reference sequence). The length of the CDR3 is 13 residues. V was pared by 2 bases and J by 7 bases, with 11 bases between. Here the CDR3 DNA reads TGTGCCAGCAGTTTAAGTGGCACTGGTGGCTACACCTTC. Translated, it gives CASSLSGTGGYTF.

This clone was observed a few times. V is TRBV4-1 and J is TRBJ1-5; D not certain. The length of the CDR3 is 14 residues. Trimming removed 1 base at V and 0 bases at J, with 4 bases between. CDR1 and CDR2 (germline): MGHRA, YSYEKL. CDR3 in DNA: TGCGCCAGCAGCCAAGGGGATAGCAATCAGCCCCAGCATTTT. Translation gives CASSQGDSNQPQHF.

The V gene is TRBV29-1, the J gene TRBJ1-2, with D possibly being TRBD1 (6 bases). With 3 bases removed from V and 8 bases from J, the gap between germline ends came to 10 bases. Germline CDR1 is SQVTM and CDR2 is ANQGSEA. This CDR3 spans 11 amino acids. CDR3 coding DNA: TGCAGCGTTGAGGAGACAGGAGGCTACACCTTC. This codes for CSVEETGGYTF.

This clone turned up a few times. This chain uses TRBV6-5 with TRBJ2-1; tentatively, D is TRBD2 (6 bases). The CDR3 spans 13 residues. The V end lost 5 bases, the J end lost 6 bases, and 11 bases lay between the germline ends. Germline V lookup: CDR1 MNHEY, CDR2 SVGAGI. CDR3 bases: TGTGCCAGCAGTAGACTAGTATTCAATGAGCAGTTCTTC. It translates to CASSRLVFNEQFF.

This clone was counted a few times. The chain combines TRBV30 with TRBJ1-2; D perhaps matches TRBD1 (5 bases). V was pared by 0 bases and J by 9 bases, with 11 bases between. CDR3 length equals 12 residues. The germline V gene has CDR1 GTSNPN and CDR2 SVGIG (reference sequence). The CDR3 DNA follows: TGTGCCTGGAGTGTCCAGGGCGGCAGCTACACCTTC. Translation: CAWSVQGGSYTF.

The chain's CDR3 is CASSQDPGTNTGELFF. DNA for the CDR3: TGTGCCAGCAGCCAAGACCCGGGGACGAACACCGGGGAGCTGTTTTTT. V is TRBV4-2 and J is TRBJ2-2; possibly TRBD2 for D (5 bases). V shed 0 bases and J shed 0 bases, with 8 bases lying between them. Germline values: CDR1 LGHNA, CDR2 YNFKEQ. The CDR3 contains 16 residues.

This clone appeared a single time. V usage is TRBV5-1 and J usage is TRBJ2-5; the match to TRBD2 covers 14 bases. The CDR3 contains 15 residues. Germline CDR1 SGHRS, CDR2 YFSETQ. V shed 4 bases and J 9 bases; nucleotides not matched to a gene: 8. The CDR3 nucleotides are TGCGCCAGCAGCCCCGGGACTAGCGGGAGCTGGGCCCAGTACTTC. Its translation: CASSPGTSGSWAQYF.

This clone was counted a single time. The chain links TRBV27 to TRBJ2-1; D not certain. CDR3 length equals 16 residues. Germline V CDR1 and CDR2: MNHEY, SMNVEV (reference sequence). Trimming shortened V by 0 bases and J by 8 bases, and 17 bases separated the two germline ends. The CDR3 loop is CASSLSRTVHVDEQFF. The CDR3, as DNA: TGTGCCAGCAGTTTATCGAGAACAGTCCACGTGGATGAGCAGTTCTTC.

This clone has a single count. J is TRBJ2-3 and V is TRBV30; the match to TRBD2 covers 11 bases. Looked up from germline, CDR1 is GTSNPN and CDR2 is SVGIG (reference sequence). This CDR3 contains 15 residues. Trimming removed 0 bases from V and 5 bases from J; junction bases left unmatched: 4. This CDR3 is CAWSVLAGVEDTQYF. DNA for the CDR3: TGTGCCTGGAGTGTACTAGCGGGAGTAGAAGATACGCAGTATTTT.

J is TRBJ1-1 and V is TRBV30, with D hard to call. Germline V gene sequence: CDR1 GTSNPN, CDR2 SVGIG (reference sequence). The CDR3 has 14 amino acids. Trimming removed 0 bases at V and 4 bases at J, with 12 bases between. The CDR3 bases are TGTGCCTGGAGTGTACGGCCAGCGGGCACTGAAGCTTTCTTT. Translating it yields CAWSVRPAGTEAFF.

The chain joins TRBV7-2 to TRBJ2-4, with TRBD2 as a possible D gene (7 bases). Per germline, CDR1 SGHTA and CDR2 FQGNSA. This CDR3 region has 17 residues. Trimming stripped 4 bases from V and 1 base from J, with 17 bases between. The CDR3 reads CASSSPGGGGAKNIQYF. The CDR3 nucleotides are TGTGCCAGCAGCTCCCCGGGTGGGGGGGGCGCCAAAAACATTCAGTACTTC.

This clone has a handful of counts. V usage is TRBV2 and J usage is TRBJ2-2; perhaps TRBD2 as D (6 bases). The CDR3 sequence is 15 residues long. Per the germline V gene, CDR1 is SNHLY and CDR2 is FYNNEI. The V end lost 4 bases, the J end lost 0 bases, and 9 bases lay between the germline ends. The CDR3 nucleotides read TGTGCCAGCAGTGGGGACTCGACGAACACCGGGGAGCTGTTTTTT. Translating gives CASSGDSTNTGELFF.

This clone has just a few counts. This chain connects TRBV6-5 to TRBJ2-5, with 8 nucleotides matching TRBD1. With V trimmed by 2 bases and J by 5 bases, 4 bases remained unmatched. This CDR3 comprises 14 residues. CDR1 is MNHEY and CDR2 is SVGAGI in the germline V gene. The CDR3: CASSYQGAGETQYF. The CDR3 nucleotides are TGTGCCAGCAGTTACCAGGGGGCCGGGGAGACCCAGTACTTC.

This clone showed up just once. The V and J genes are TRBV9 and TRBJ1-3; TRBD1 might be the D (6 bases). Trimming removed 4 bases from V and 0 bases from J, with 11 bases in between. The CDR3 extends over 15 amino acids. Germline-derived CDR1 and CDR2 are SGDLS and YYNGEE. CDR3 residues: CASSSRGYSGNTIYF. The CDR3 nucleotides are TGTGCCAGCAGCTCCAGGGGATACTCTGGAAACACCATATATTTT.

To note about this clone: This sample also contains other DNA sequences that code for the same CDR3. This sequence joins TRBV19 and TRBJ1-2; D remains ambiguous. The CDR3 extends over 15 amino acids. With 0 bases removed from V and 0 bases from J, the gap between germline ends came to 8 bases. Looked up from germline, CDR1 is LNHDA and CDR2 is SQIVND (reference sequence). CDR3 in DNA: TGTGCCAGTAGTATAGACGGCAGGTCTAACTATGGCTACACCTTC. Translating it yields CASSIDGRSNYGYTF.

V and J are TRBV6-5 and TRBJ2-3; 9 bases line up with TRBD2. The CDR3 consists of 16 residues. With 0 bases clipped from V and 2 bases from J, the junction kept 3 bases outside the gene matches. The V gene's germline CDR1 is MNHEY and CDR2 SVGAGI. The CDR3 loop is CASSYSPSGITDTQYF. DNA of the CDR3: TGTGCCAGCAGTTACTCCCCTAGCGGGATCACAGATACGCAGTATTTT.